This T cell receptor beta chain was captured in a study of T-cell memory formation after mild COVID-19. In the study overall: Largely donor-specific TCR clusters were found.

TCRdb analysed the 5' RACE reads with MiXCR anew, one entry per CDR3 protein. This table has 250,000 to 350,000 distinct CDR3 sequences, just under 20% appearing once. As to this clonotype: Antigen unknown.

The CDR3 is made up of 15 amino acids. Per germline, CDR1 LGHNA and CDR2 YSLEER. V was pared by 1 base and J by 4 bases, with 11 bases between. Whole-study results and caveats: CD4+ contracting clones lay mainly in CM and EM, CD8+ ones in EMRA.

The rearrangement links TRBV4-3 to TRBJ2-1, with D perhaps TRBD1 (6 bases). Sequenced input: PBMCs or a T cell subset sorted from them (not recorded which). The sequence came from a man between 18 and 29 years old who had mild COVID-19 (a few samples of this study predate the infection). Cell type and time point are not known. The CDR3 DNA reads TGCGCCAGCAGCCAAGCGGACAGAAAATACAATGAGCAGTTCTTC. Translated: CASSQADRKYNEQFF.